One sample yielded the 23 T cell receptor beta chains listed below, sequenced in a study of Graves' ophthalmopathy and Graves' hyperthyroidism. CDR3 regions of TCR beta were amplified from RNA transcripts. HTBI primers were used in a first-round RT-PCR, which preceded a second-round multiplex PCR. TCRdb reprocessed the multiplex PCR reads with MiXCR, giving one entry per CDR3 protein. The table has hundreds of thousands of distinct CDR3 sequences, approximately 15% seen once. The specimen sequenced was blood. The receptors were sampled from a woman aged 30 to 39 with Graves' ophthalmopathy.

This clonotype was counted only a few times. This chain uses TRBV2 with TRBJ1-4, with D possibly TRBD1 on 6 matching bases. The ends were cut back, 7 bases at V and 0 bases at J, with 12 bases in the middle. CDR1 is SNHLY and CDR2 is FYNNEI in the germline V gene. The CDR3 totals 15 residues. As DNA, the CDR3 is TGTGCCAGCAATGTAGGGGGAGCAACTAATGAAAAACTGTTTTTT. Its translation: CASNVGGATNEKLFF.

This clonotype was seen ten or more times. The chain employs TRBV6-1 and TRBJ2-5; 9 bases align to TRBD1. The CDR3 contains 15 residues. V lost 4 bases to trimming and J lost 5 bases; unmatched junction nucleotides: 8. CDR1 is MNHNS, CDR2 SASEGT, per germline. The CDR3 region is CASSAQGAVDETQYF. CDR3 coding DNA: TGTGCCAGCAGTGCACAGGGGGCCGTCGATGAGACCCAGTACTTC.

This clonotype showed up many times. The rearrangement links TRBV6-1 to TRBJ2-7; the match to TRBD1 covers 7 bases. Per the germline V gene, CDR1 is MNHNS and CDR2 is SASEGT. V dropped 4 bases and J dropped 0; count of bases not matched to a gene: 6. This CDR3 is built from 15 residues. CDR3 bases: TGTGCCAGCAGTGGCCCGGGGACAGTCTCCTACGAGCAGTACTTC. Translating it yields CASSGPGTVSYEQYF.

This clonotype was counted at least ten times. The rearrangement uses TRBV12-3 or TRBV12-4 and TRBJ1-6; D is ambiguous. Trimming cost V 5 bases and J 7 bases, with 15 bases left between them. This CDR3 has 15 residues. The CDR3 DNA sequence: TGTGCCAGCAGTCTAACCGGGTCGCTGAATTCACCCCTCCACTTT. Its translation is CASSLTGSLNSPLHF.

The rearrangement links TRBV7-8 to TRBJ1-5; D unclear. The V gene lost 9 bases and the J gene lost 6 bases, with 21 bases spanning the gap. CDR1 and CDR2 (germline): SGHVS, FQNEAQ. The CDR3 extends over 15 amino acids. The CDR3 nucleotides are TGTGCCAGGAGAGGGTATCGAAAATGGGCTCAGCCCCAGCATTTT. It codes for CARRGYRKWAQPQHF.

The chain recombines TRBV10-3 with TRBJ2-5; the match to TRBD1 covers 9 bases. The CDR3 consists of 14 residues. V dropped 3 bases and J dropped 4; count of bases not matched to a gene: 3. Germline V CDR1 and CDR2: ENHRY, SYGVKD. The CDR3 coding sequence is TGTGCCATCAGTGACCAGACAGGGGGAGAGACCCAGTACTTC. Its protein product is CAISDQTGGETQYF.

The sample holds many counts of this clonotype. V gene TRBV13 combines with J gene TRBJ1-5; 7 positions match TRBD1. The CDR3 is 16 residues long. From germline, CDR1 is PRHDT and CDR2 FYEKMQ (reference sequence). With V trimmed by 5 bases and J by 5 bases, 12 bases remained unmatched. The CDR3, as DNA: TGTGCCAGCAGCCCCCGGGGGGCAGGGGGGGATCAGCCCCAGCATTTT. Translating gives CASSPRGAGGDQPQHF.

This clonotype was recorded a few times. This sequence joins TRBV24-1 and TRBJ2-7; TRBD1 or TRBD2 may be the D gene (5 bases each). The CDR3 length is 15 residues. V lost 5 bases and J lost 2, with 15 bases in between. Per the germline V gene, CDR1 is KGHDR and CDR2 is SFDVKD. Here the CDR3 reads CATSVGEYSTYEQYF. The CDR3, as DNA: TGTGCCACCAGTGTAGGGGAGTACAGTACCTACGAGCAGTACTTC.

This clonotype was seen at least ten times. Here the CDR3 reads CASNPGTEAFF. DNA of the CDR3: TGTGCCAGTAACCCAGGGACTGAAGCTTTCTTT. This chain links TRBV6-1 with TRBJ1-1; a weak D match, TRBD1 (5 bases). V lost 9 bases and J lost 5, with 10 bases in between. The CDR3 totals 11 residues. Germline V gene data show CDR1 as MNHNS and CDR2 as SASEGT.

This clonotype came up many times. This chain uses TRBV20-1 with TRBJ1-6; TRBD1 might be the D (5 bases). The V gene lost 5 bases and the J gene lost 3 bases, with 14 bases spanning the gap. The V gene's germline CDR1 is DFQATT and CDR2 SNEGSKA (reference sequence). CDR3 length: 15 amino acids. CDR3 loop: CSARDQGFYNSPLHF. CDR3 DNA: TGCAGTGCTCGTGATCAGGGTTTCTATAATTCACCCCTCCACTTT.

This clonotype showed up many times. The chain employs TRBV12-3 or TRBV12-4 and TRBJ1-6, with 7 bases fitting TRBD1. The CDR3 has 15 amino acids. Trimming removed 7 bases from V and 9 bases from J; junction bases left unmatched: 12. This CDR3 is CASTLTGVKVSPLHF. The CDR3 nucleotides are TGTGCCAGCACCCTTACAGGGGTTAAAGTTTCACCCCTCCACTTT.

A word on this clonotype: A much more abundant neighbour one base away suggests this may be a read error. The chain uses TRBV7-3 and TRBJ2-2, with 10 bases that match TRBD2. The CDR3 contains 16 residues. The V gene's germline CDR1 is SGHTA and CDR2 FQGTGA. As DNA, the CDR3 is TGTGCCAGCAGCCCAGGACTAGCGGCGAACACCGGGGAGCTGTGTTTT. Translation: CASSPGLAANTGELCF.

On this clonotype itself: A much larger clone differs by one base, so this may be a read error. This sequence joins TRBV10-3 and TRBJ2-2; possible D gene TRBD1, 6 bases. Germline CDR1 is ENHRY and CDR2 is SYGVKD. The CDR3 covers 15 residues. CDR3 nucleotides: TGTGCCGACCGGGACACCGGGGATGGGACCGGGGAGCTGTGTTTT. Translating it yields CADRDTGDGTGELCF.

This clonotype came up many times. The chain links TRBV3-1 to TRBJ1-1, with 10 bases that match TRBD1. The V gene's germline CDR1 is LGHDT and CDR2 YNNKEL (reference sequence). The junction had 10 bases not matched to a gene; V was cut back by 2 bases and J by 7 bases. This CDR3 contains 16 residues. The chain's CDR3 is CASSQTTGGDSCEAFF. CDR3 DNA: TGTGCCAGCAGCCAAACGACAGGGGGCGATTCGTGTGAAGCTTTCTTT.

This clonotype was seen repeatedly, ten times or more. The chain employs TRBV6-1 and TRBJ2-7; a weak D match, TRBD1 (5 bases). The CDR3 totals 16 residues. From germline, CDR1 is MNHNS and CDR2 SASEGT. V was shortened by 6 bases and J by 3 bases, with 21 bases between the two germline ends. The CDR3 DNA follows: TGTGCCAGCAGCTCTCCGTCGAGACAGAAATACTACGAGCAGTACTTC. Residues: CASSSPSRQKYYEQYF.

This clonotype occurred many times. The rearrangement uses TRBV28 and TRBJ2-4, with D possibly TRBD2 on 5 matching bases. V lost 2 bases and J lost 0, with 11 bases in between. The germline V gene encodes CDR1 MDHEN and CDR2 SYDVKM. CDR3 length: 16 amino acids. CDR3 amino acids: CASSLRPRGAKNIQYF. CDR3 in DNA: TGTGCCAGCAGTTTACGGCCTCGGGGAGCCAAAAACATTCAGTACTTC.

This clonotype was picked up many times. V is TRBV15 and J is TRBJ1-2, with 8 bases fitting TRBD1. In germline, CDR1 is LNHNV, CDR2 YYDKDF (reference sequence). V gave up 2 bases and J gave up 4 bases; unmatched junction bases: 12. This CDR3 contains 17 residues. CDR3 DNA: TGTGCCACCAGCAGACAAGATAGGACAGGGTTACTCTATGGCTACACCTTC. Translation: CATSRQDRTGLLYGYTF.

The chain has TRBV28 and TRBJ2-3; unclear D gene. The CDR3 totals 13 residues. Trimming took 7 bases from V and 0 from J, leaving 8 bases between them. The germline V gene encodes CDR1 MDHEN and CDR2 SYDVKM. The CDR3 sequence: CASMEWSTDTQYF. As DNA, the CDR3 is TGTGCCAGCATGGAGTGGAGCACAGATACGCAGTATTTT.

At least ten counts were recorded for this clonotype. The chain couples TRBV4-1 to TRBJ2-5; 7 nucleotides match TRBD2. The V gene end was trimmed by 0 bases and the J gene end by 2 bases; junction bases not matched to a gene: 3. CDR3 size: 15 residues. Per the germline V gene, CDR1 is MGHRA and CDR2 is YSYEKL. The CDR3 sequence: CASSQEGLRQETQYF. For the CDR3, the DNA is TGCGCCAGCAGCCAAGAGGGACTACGGCAAGAGACCCAGTACTTC.

This clonotype was recorded at least ten times. CDR3 region: CASSLASTGFGGYTF. The CDR3 DNA follows: TGTGCCAGCAGCTTAGCGTCGACAGGGTTTGGTGGCTACACCTTC. The rearrangement joins TRBV7-2 to TRBJ1-2; 7 nucleotides align to TRBD1. The CDR3 runs 15 residues. The V segment lost 0 bases and the J segment 7 bases; nucleotides outside the gene matches: 8. CDR1 and CDR2 (germline): SGHTA, FQGNSA.

Details on this clonotype: Lacking the conserved final phenylalanine or tryptophan, this CDR3 likely reflects a read error. The rearrangement uses TRBV28 and TRBJ1-1, with a weak D call TRBD1 (6 bases). V shed 6 bases and J shed 5 bases, with 16 bases lying between them. The CDR3 runs 14 residues. Germline V gene lookup returns CDR1 MDHEN and CDR2 SYDVKM. CDR3 amino acids: CASSHNRADTEAFL. In nucleotides, the CDR3 is TGTGCCAGCAGCCATAACAGGGCCGATACTGAAGCTTTCCTT.

In its sample, this clonotype was seen many times. This rearrangement joins TRBV5-6 to TRBJ1-1, with unresolved D. Trimming left V 0 bases short and J 3 bases short, with 12 bases between. The germline V gene encodes CDR1 SGHDT and CDR2 YYEEEE. The CDR3 consists of 15 residues. CDR3 nucleotides: TGTGCCAGCAGCTTGGGGTTAGGTCCGGACACTGAAGCTTTCTTT. Its protein is CASSLGLGPDTEAFF.

This clonotype was observed at least ten times. The chain combines TRBV29-1 with TRBJ1-1, with D perhaps matching TRBD1 (5 bases). Germline CDR1 and CDR2: SQVTM and ANQGSEA. V was pared by 6 bases and J by 0 bases, with 17 bases between. The CDR3 totals 15 residues. CDR3 DNA: TGCAGCGTGGCCGCTACGGGACTCATGAACACTGAAGCTTTCTTT. Amino acids: CSVAATGLMNTEAFF.